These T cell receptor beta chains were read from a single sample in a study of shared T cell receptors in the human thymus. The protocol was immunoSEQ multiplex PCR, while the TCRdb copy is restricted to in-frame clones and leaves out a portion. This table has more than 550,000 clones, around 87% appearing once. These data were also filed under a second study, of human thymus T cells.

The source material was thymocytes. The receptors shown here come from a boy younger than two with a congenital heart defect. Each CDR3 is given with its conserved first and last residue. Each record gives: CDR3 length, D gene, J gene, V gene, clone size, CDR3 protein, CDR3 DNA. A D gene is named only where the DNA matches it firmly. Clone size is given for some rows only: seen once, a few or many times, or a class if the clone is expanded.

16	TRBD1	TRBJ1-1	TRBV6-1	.	CASSDRLNRGTTEAFF	TGTGCCAGCAGTGACCGCCTAAACAGGGGTACCACTGAAGCTTTCTTT
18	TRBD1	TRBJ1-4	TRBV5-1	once	CASSLVARGRVTNEKLFF	TGCGCCAGCAGCTTGGTAGCCAGGGGGCGTGTTACTAATGAAAAACTGTTTTTT
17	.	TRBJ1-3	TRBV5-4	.	CASSLGSERLSGNTIYF	TGTGCCAGCAGCTTGGGCAGCGAAAGGCTTTCTGGAAACACCATATATTTT
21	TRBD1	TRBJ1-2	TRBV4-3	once	CASSQGDGQGAPNELNYGYTF	TGCGCCAGCAGCCAGGGTGACGGACAGGGGGCGCCCAATGAACTTAACTATGGCTACACCTTC
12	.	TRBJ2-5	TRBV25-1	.	CASSVQLETQYF	TGTGCCAGCAGTGTGCAGTTGGAGACCCAGTACTTC
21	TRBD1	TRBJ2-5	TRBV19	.	CASSIDSNRTGMEGYQETQYF	TGTGCCAGTAGTATAGATTCGAATCGGACAGGGATGGAGGGGTACCAAGAGACCCAGTACTTC
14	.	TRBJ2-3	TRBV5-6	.	CASSFTTPPDTQYF	TGTGCCAGCAGTTTCACAACCCCACCAGATACGCAGTATTTT
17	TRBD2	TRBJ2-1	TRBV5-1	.	CASSLFVLAGVLNEQFF	TGCGCCAGCAGCTTGTTCGTCCTAGCGGGGGTACTGAATGAGCAGTTCTTC
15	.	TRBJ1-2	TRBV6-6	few	CASSSVPGGIYGYTF	TGTGCCAGCAGTTCCGTCCCCGGAGGGATCTATGGCTACACCTTC
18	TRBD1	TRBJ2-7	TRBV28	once	CASSLRSKNRGTPYEQYF	TGTGCCAGCAGTTTACGTTCTAAAAACAGGGGGACTCCGTACGAGCAGTACTTC
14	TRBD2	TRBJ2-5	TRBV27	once	CASSPRGSWETQYF	TGTGCCAGCAGTCCGCGGGGGTCATGGGAGACCCAGTACTTC
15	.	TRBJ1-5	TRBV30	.	CAWRMRVGSNQPQHF	TGTGCCTGGAGAATGAGGGTGGGCAGCAATCAGCCCCAGCATTTT
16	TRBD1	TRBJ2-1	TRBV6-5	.	CASSYPPGGVLNEQFF	TGTGCCAGCAGTTACCCCCCAGGGGGCGTTCTAAATGAGCAGTTCTTC
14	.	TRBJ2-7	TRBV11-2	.	CASSQQGFAYEQYF	TGTGCCAGCAGCCAACAGGGTTTTGCCTACGAGCAGTACTTC
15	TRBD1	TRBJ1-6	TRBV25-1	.	CASSEGTAFNSPLHF	TGTGCCAGCAGTGAAGGGACAGCGTTTAATTCACCCCTCCACTTT
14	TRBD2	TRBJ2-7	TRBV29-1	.	CSVEMTGLAYEQYF	TGCAGCGTTGAAATGACGGGACTAGCGTATGAGCAGTACTTC
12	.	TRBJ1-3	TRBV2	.	CASGAKGNTIYF	TGTGCCAGCGGGGCGAAGGGAAACACCATATATTTT
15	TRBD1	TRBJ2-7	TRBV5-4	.	CASSPQTGFTYEQYF	TGTGCCAGCAGCCCACAGACAGGGTTTACCTACGAGCAGTACTTC
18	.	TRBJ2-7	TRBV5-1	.	CASSPKATGILLHYEQYF	TGCGCCAGCAGCCCGAAGGCCACAGGGATCCTTCTCCACTACGAGCAGTACTTC
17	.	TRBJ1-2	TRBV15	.	CATSRNPEGDRYYGYTF	TGTGCCACCAGCAGAAACCCCGAGGGCGACAGGTACTATGGCTACACCTTC
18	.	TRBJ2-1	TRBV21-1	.	CASSKAEGKTSGRYEQFF	TGTGCCAGCAGCAAAGCGGAGGGGAAAACTAGCGGGAGGTACGAGCAGTTCTTC
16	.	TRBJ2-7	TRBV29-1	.	CSVEAGKGQSSYEQYF	TGCAGCGTTGAAGCCGGCAAAGGACAGTCCTCCTACGAGCAGTACTTC
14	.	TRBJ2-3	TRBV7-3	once	CASSPKGGTDTQYF	TGTGCCAGCAGCCCGAAAGGGGGTACAGATACGCAGTATTTT
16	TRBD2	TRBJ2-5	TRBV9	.	CASSVGTSGPQETQYF	TGTGCCAGCAGCGTAGGGACTAGCGGACCACAAGAGACCCAGTACTTC
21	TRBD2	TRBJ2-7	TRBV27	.	CASSSGPVGLAGDRVLGEQYF	TGTGCCAGCAGTTCCGGACCTGTCGGGCTAGCGGGAGATCGGGTGTTGGGCGAGCAGTACTTC
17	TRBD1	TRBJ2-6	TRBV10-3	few	CAISGRDSSSGANVLTF	TGTGCCATCAGTGGCCGGGACAGTAGCTCTGGGGCCAACGTCCTGACTTTC
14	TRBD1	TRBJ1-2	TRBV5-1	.	CASSPGQVDYGYTF	TGCGCCAGCAGCCCGGGACAGGTGGACTATGGCTACACCTTC
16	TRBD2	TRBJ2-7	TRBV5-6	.	CASSLFSPSGSYEQYF	TGTGCCAGCAGCTTGTTTAGCCCTAGCGGTTCCTACGAGCAGTACTTC
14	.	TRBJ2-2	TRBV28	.	CASLAGRWTGELFF	TGTGCCAGCCTGGCAGGGAGGTGGACCGGGGAGCTGTTTTTT
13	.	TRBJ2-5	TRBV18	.	CASSPGSQETQYF	TGTGCCAGCTCGCCCGGGAGCCAAGAGACCCAGTACTTC
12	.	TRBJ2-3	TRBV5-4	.	CASSFFPDTQYF	TGTGCCAGCAGCTTCTTCCCGGATACGCAGTATTTT
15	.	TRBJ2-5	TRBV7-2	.	CASSLRDWGGETQYF	TGTGCCAGCAGCCTACGGGACTGGGGAGGAGAGACCCAGTACTTC
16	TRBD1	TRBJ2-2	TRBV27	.	CASRRGTGTNTGELFF	TGTGCCAGCAGAAGGGGGACAGGTACGAACACCGGGGAGCTGTTTTTT
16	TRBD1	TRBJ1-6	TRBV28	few	CASSPTLGQGPSPLHF	TGTGCCAGCAGTCCTACCTTAGGACAGGGTCCCTCACCCCTCCACTTT
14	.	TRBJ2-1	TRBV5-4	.	CASSFRGSGNEQFF	TGTGCCAGCAGCTTCCGGGGGTCTGGCAATGAGCAGTTCTTC
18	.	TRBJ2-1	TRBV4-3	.	CASSPQGNRRGTYNEQFF	TGCGCCAGCAGCCCACAGGGTAACCGGCGGGGGACCTACAATGAGCAGTTCTTC
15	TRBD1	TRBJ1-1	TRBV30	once	CAWSSPGQMNTEAFF	TGTGCCTGGAGTTCTCCGGGACAGATGAACACTGAAGCTTTCTTT
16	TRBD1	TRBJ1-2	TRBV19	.	CASSIQGQGPPGGYTF	TGTGCCAGTAGTATTCAGGGACAGGGGCCACCGGGAGGCTACACCTTC
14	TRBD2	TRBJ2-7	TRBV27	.	CASSVAGASYEQYF	TGTGCCAGCAGTGTAGCGGGAGCTTCCTACGAGCAGTACTTC
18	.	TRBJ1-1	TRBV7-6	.	CASSLKGRGQGRNTEAFF	TGTGCCAGCAGCCTAAAGGGTAGGGGCCAGGGCCGTAACACTGAAGCTTTCTTT
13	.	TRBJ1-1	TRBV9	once	CASSTPTGHEAFF	TGTGCCAGCAGCACGCCGACAGGCCATGAAGCTTTCTTT